A selection of T cell receptor beta chains follows, all from one sample in a study of Graves' ophthalmopathy and Graves' hyperthyroidism. TCRdb reanalysed the multiplex PCR reads using MiXCR and keeps one entry per CDR3 protein. The sample lists about 380,000 distinct CDR3 sequences, 15% occurring once. Sequences were obtained from peripheral blood. All receptors derive from a woman between 18 and 29 years old with stable Graves' hyperthyroidism. Both conserved end residues are part of each CDR3. D genes are given only for firm matches. For some rows the clone size is stated as once, few or many, or as a class when expanded; others skip it.

TRBV28,TRBJ1-6,-,many,CASSLRGTRNSPLHF,TGTGCCAGCAGTTTACGGGGGACAAGGAATTCACCCCTCCACTTT
TRBV12-3/TRBV12-4,TRBJ2-5,TRBD1,many,CASSPGTGPETQYF,TGTGCCAGCAGTCCAGGGACAGGACCAGAGACCCAGTACTTC
TRBV24-1,TRBJ2-4,-,many,CATSEAGHLQYF,TGTGCCACCAGTGAGGCCGGGCACCTACAGTACTTC
TRBV25-1,TRBJ1-2,-,many,CASAGKRGRGSYGYTF,TGTGCCAGCGCCGGCAAGAGGGGTAGGGGCTCCTATGGCTACACCTTC
TRBV3-1,TRBJ2-7,-,many,CASSQAWTAYEQYF,TGTGCCAGCAGCCAAGCATGGACAGCCTACGAGCAGTACTTC
TRBV6-5,TRBJ1-2,-,many,CASSYRGRNYGYTF,TGTGCCAGCAGTTACAGGGGCCGTAACTATGGCTACACCTTC
TRBV12-5,TRBJ2-7,-,-,CASGLVRVGSYEQYF,TGTGCTAGTGGTTTGGTACGCGTGGGCTCCTACGAGCAGTACTTC
TRBV29-1,TRBJ2-7,-,few,CSVEKRQSSYEQYF,TGCAGCGTTGAAAAAAGACAGTCATCCTACGAGCAGTACTTC
TRBV7-2,TRBJ2-7,-,many,CASSLPGGEQYF,TGTGCCAGCAGCTTACCTGGCGGGGAGCAGTACTTC
TRBV5-1,TRBJ1-2,-,many,CASSLDSVRVGYTF,TGCGCCAGCAGCTTGGATAGCGTGAGGGTCGGCTACACCTTC
TRBV2,TRBJ1-2,-,many,CASIVTAYGYTF,TGTGCCAGCATTGTGACAGCCTATGGCTACACCTTC
TRBV2,TRBJ1-2,-,many,CASSSGTLRYGYTF,TGTGCCAGCAGCTCCGGGACGTTACGGTATGGCTACACCTTC
TRBV6-4,TRBJ2-3,TRBD2,-,CASIPWTSGGSSTDTQYF,TGTGCCAGCATTCCCTGGACTAGCGGGGGGTCCAGCACAGATACGCAGTATTTT
TRBV12-3/TRBV12-4,TRBJ2-7,-,many,CASSFGRASYEQYF,TGTGCCAGCAGTTTCGGCCGGGCCTCCTACGAGCAGTACTTC
TRBV6-5,TRBJ1-2,-,many,CASGGQNYGYTF,TGTGCCAGCGGGGGTCAGAACTATGGCTACACCTTC
TRBV6-1,TRBJ1-1,TRBD1,-,CASSGTGEATEAFF,TGTGCCAGCAGCGGGACAGGGGAGGCCACTGAAGCTTTCTTT
TRBV11-1,TRBJ1-3,-,many,CASSLGAVGNTIYF,TGTGCCAGCAGCTTGGGAGCCGTCGGAAACACCATATATTTT
TRBV5-1,TRBJ2-7,TRBD1,many,CASARWGQGTEQYF,TGCGCCAGCGCACGGTGGGGACAGGGGACCGAGCAGTACTTC
TRBV7-9,TRBJ1-4,TRBD1,-,CASSRDSYNEKLFF,TGTGCCAGCAGTAGGGACAGCTATAATGAAAAACTGTTTTTT
TRBV6-2/TRBV6-3,TRBJ2-5,TRBD1,many,CASTEDREETQYF,TGTGCCAGCACCGAGGACAGGGAAGAGACCCAGTACTTC
TRBV27,TRBJ2-2,-,-,CASRPRAGLTGELFF,TGTGCCAGCCGCCCCCGGGCTGGATTGACCGGGGAGCTGTTTTTT
TRBV6-1,TRBJ2-4,-,many,CASSPGTATSIQYF,TGTGCCAGCAGTCCCGGGACAGCGACTAGCATTCAGTACTTC
TRBV5-1,TRBJ1-2,-,many,CASSLREGGTDYGYTF,TGCGCCAGCAGCTTGAGGGAGGGGGGGACGGATTATGGCTACACCTTC
TRBV19,TRBJ2-2,-,many,CASSPDWNTGELFF,TGTGCCAGTAGCCCGGACTGGAACACCGGGGAGCTGTTTTTT
TRBV6-5,TRBJ1-1,-,-,CASSYSRGGRTEAFF,TGTGCCAGCAGTTACTCAAGGGGGGGCAGGACTGAAGCTTTCTTT
TRBV5-1,TRBJ2-7,-,many,CASSFNRAREQYF,TGCGCCAGCAGCTTTAACAGGGCCCGCGAGCAGTACTTC
TRBV12-3/TRBV12-4,TRBJ2-5,-,many,CASSLYGGDETQYF,TGTGCCAGCAGTTTATACGGGGGAGACGAGACCCAGTACTTC
TRBV5-1,TRBJ1-2,TRBD1,many,CASSSPSDRGIGYTF,TGCGCCAGCAGCTCGCCGTCGGACAGGGGGATCGGCTACACCTTC
TRBV6-2/TRBV6-3,TRBJ2-1,TRBD2,-,CASSLSGGEQFF,TGTGCTAGCAGTCTCTCGGGGGGTGAGCAGTTCTTC
TRBV12-5,TRBJ1-1,-,many,CASGLTANTEAFF,TGTGCTAGTGGTTTGACAGCGAACACTGAAGCTTTCTTT
TRBV24-1,TRBJ2-2,TRBD1,few,CATSDGTGWWTGELFF,TGTGCCACCAGTGATGGGACAGGGTGGTGGACCGGGGAGCTGTTTTTT
TRBV9,TRBJ1-1,-,few,CASSVGAGANTEAFF,TGTGCCAGCAGCGTAGGTGCGGGTGCGAACACTGAAGCTTTCTTT
TRBV20-1,TRBJ1-1,TRBD1,many,CSAGVTGDAEAFF,TGCAGTGCTGGGGTAACAGGGGATGCTGAAGCTTTCTTT
TRBV6-2/TRBV6-3,TRBJ1-1,-,-,CASSTSEVTTEAFF,TGTGCCAGCAGTACCTCGGAGGTAACCACTGAAGCTTTCTTT
TRBV20-1,TRBJ2-5,-,many,CSARVRGSRIGTSQETQYF,TGCAGTGCTAGAGTGAGGGGATCGAGGATAGGGACGAGCCAAGAGACCCAGTACTTC
TRBV6-2/TRBV6-3,TRBJ1-5,TRBD1,many,CASSVDRGLMGNQPQHF,TGTGCCAGCAGTGTTGACAGGGGGCTAATGGGCAATCAGCCCCAGCATTTT
TRBV11-3,TRBJ1-2,-,-,CASSSDQRRSYGYTF,TGTGCCAGCAGCTCGGACCAAAGACGGAGCTATGGCTACACCTTC
TRBV15,TRBJ1-2,TRBD1,many,CATSIDREYGYTF,TGTGCCACCAGCATCGACAGGGAGTATGGCTACACCTTC
TRBV7-2,TRBJ1-1,-,many,CASSLVNTPNTEAFF,TGTGCCAGCAGCTTAGTTAACACCCCGAACACTGAAGCTTTCTTT
TRBV15,TRBJ2-5,TRBD2,many,CATSRELAGGRLETQYF,TGTGCCACCAGCAGAGAACTAGCGGGGGGACGGTTGGAGACCCAGTACTTC
TRBV6-1,TRBJ2-4,-,-,CASSERPDDKDIQYF,TGTGCCAGCAGTGAAAGACCAGACGACAAGGACATTCAGTACTTC
TRBV2,TRBJ1-2,TRBD1,many,CASSEIQGARGYTF,TGTGCCAGCAGTGAAATCCAGGGGGCGCGCGGCTACACCTTC
TRBV29-1,TRBJ1-2,-,many,CSVWTPGNYGYTF,TGCAGCGTTTGGACGCCAGGGAACTATGGCTACACCTTC
TRBV27,TRBJ1-1,-,many,CASSLSMGKNIDTEAFF,TGTGCCAGCAGTTTATCGATGGGCAAAAACATAGACACTGAAGCTTTCTTT
TRBV6-1,TRBJ1-1,-,-,CASSEEEASGTEAFF,TGTGCCAGCAGTGAAGAGGAGGCTTCGGGCACTGAAGCTTTCTTT
TRBV19,TRBJ1-1,-,many,CASSRSRAGDTEAFF,TGTGCCAGTAGTCGCTCGAGGGCGGGAGATACTGAAGCTTTCTTT
TRBV7-8,TRBJ2-7,-,-,CASSSKRITYEQYF,TGTGCCAGCAGCTCCAAACGGATTACCTACGAGCAGTACTTC
TRBV20-1,TRBJ1-2,-,few,CRGDGGDDYGYTF,TGCAGGGGCGACGGGGGCGACGACTATGGCTACACCTTC
TRBV2,TRBJ2-2,-,few,CASKDENTGELFF,TGTGCCAGCAAGGACGAGAACACCGGGGAGCTGTTTTTT
TRBV11-3,TRBJ1-1,-,many,CASSFRESTEAFF,TGTGCCAGCAGCTTCAGGGAGAGCACTGAAGCTTTCTTT